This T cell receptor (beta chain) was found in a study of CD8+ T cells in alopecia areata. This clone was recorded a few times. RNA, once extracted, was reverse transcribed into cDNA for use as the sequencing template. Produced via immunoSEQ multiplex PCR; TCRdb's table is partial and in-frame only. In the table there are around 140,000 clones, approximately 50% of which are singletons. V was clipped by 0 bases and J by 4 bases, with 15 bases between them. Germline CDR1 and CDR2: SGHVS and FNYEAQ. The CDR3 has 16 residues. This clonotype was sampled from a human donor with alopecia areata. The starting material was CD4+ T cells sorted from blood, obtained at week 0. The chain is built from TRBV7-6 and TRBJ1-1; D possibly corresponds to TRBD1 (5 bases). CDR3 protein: CASSLAGKGLSTEAFF. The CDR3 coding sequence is TGTGCCAGCAGCTTAGCGGGTAAGGGGCTGAGCACTGAAGCTTTCTTT. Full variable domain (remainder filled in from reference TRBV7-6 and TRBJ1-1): GAGVSQSPRYKVTKRGQDVALRCDPISGHVSLYWYRQALGQGPEFLTYFNYEAQQDKSGLPNDRFSAERPEGSISTLTIQRTEQRDSAMYRCASSLAGKGLSTEAFFGQGTRLTVV.